This T cell receptor beta chain was recovered during a study of shared T cell receptors in the human thymus. The length of the CDR3 is 17 residues. CDR1 SGHTA and CDR2 FQGNSA come from the germline V gene. Trimming took 7 bases from V and 4 from J, leaving 25 bases between them. Assay: immunoSEQ multiplex PCR; the TCRdb copy retains only in-frame clones and omits some. The table includes some 660,000 clones, more than 70% detected once. These data were also reused for a study on human thymus T cells. From that paper: Healthy Finnish infants having corrective surgery for congenital heart defects served as donors. The study used thymus tissue resected during corrective heart surgery. Use of V and J genes seemed skewed within the thymic and blood repertoires. There were highly overlapping thymic repertoires among unrelated individuals, as related research reported.

The genes are TRBV7-2 and TRBJ1-2, with D tentatively TRBD1 (5 bases). The sequenced sample was thymocytes. The TCR comes from a boy under three years old with a congenital heart defect. CDR3 sequence reads: CASTGRGTPLSPYGYTF. The DNA of the CDR3 is TGTGCCAGCACCGGTAGGGGTACCCCATTATCTCCCTATGGCTACACCTTC.